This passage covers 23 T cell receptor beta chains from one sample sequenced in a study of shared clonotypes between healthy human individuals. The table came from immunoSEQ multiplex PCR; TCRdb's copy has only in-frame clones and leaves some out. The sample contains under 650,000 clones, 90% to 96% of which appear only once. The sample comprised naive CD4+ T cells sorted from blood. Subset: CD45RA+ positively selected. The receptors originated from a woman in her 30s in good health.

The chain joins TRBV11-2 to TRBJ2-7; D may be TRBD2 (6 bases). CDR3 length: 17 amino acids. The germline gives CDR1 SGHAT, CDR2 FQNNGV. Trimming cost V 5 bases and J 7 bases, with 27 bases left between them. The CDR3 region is CASSKGRTGGKRGEQYF. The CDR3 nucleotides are TGTGCCAGCAGCAAAGGGAGGACCGGAGGGAAGCGTGGGGAGCAGTACTTC.

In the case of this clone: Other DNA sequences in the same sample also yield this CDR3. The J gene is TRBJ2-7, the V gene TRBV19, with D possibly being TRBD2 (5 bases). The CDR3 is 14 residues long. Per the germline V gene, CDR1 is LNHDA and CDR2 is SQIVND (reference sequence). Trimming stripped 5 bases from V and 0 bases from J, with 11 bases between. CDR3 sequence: CASSRTGSSYEQYF. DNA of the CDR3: TGTGCCAGTAGTCGGACTGGAAGCTCCTACGAGCAGTACTTC.

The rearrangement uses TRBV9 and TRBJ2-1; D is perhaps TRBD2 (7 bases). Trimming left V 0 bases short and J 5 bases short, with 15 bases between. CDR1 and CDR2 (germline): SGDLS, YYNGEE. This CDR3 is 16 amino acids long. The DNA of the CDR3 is TGTGCCAGCAGCGTAGCTGGGGGCGGGGGCCACAATGAGCAGTTCTTC. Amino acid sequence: CASSVAGGGGHNEQFF.

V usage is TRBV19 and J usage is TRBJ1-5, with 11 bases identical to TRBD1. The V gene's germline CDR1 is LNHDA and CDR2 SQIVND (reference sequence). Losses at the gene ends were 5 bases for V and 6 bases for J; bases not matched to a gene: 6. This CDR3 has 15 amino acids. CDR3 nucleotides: TGTGCCAGTAGTTCTCGGACAGGGGGCATTCAGCCCCAGCATTTT. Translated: CASSSRTGGIQPQHF.

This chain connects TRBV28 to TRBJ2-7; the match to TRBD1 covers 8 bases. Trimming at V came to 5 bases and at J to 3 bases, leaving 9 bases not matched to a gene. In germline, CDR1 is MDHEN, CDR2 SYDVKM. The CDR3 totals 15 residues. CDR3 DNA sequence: TGTGCCAGCAGTCCAAGGACAGGGATAATCTACGAGCAGTACTTC. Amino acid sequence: CASSPRTGIIYEQYF.

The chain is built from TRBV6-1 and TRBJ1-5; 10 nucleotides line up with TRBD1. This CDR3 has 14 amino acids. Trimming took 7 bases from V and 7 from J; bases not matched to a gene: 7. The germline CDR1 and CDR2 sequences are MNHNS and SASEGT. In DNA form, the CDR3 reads TGTGCCAGCAAGGGACAGGGGAAATGGCAGCCCCAGCATTTT. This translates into CASKGQGKWQPQHF.

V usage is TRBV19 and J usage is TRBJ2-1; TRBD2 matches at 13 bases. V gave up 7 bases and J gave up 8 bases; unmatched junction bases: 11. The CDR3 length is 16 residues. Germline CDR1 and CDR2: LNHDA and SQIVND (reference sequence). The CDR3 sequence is CASTKQGTSGTYEQFF. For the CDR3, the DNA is TGTGCCAGTACCAAGCAGGGGACTAGCGGGACTTATGAGCAGTTCTTC. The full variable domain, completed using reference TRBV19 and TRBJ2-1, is DGGITQSPKYLFRKEGQNVTLSCEQNLNHDAMYWYRQDPGQGLRLIYYSQIVNDFQKGDIAEGYSVSREKKESFPLTVTSAQKNPTAFYLCASTKQGTSGTYEQFFGPGTRLTVL.

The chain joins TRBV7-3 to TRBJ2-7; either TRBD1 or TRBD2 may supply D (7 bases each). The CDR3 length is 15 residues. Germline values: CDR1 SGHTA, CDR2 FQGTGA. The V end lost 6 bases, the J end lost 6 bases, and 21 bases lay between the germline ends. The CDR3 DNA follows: TGTGCCAGCAGTCCAGGGGGTGAGCGGGACCGCGAGCAGTACTTC. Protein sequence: CASSPGGERDREQYF.

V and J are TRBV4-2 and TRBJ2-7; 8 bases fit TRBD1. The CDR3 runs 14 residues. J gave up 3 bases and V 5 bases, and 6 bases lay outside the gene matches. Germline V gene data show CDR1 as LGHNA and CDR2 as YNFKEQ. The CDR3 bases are TGTGCCAGCAGCTTGGCCGGACAGGGCTACGAGCAGTACTTC. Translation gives CASSLAGQGYEQYF.

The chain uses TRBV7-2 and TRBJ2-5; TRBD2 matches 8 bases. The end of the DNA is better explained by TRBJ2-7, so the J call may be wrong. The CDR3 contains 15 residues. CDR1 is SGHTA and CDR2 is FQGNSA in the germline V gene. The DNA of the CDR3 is TGTGCCAGCAGCTTAGTGAGCGGGGGCTCGTACGAGCAGTACTTC. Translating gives CASSLVSGGSYEQYF.

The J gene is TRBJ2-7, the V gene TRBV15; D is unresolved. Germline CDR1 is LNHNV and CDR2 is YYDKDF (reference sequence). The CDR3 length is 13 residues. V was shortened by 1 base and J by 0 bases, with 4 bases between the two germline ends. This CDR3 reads CATSRAGSYEQYF. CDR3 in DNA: TGTGCCACCAGCAGAGCCGGCTCCTACGAGCAGTACTTC.

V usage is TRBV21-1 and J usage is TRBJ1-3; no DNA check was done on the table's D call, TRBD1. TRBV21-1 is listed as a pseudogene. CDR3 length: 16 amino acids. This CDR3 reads CASSKDQGSSGNTIYF. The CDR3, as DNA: TGTGCCAGCAGCAAAGATCAGGGAAGCTCTGGAAACACCATATATTTT.

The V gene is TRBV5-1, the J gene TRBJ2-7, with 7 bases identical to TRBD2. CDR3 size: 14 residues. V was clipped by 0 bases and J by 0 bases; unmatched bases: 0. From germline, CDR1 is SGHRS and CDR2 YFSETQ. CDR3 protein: CASSLERGSYEQYF. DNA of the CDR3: TGCGCCAGCAGCTTGGAGCGGGGCTCCTACGAGCAGTACTTC.

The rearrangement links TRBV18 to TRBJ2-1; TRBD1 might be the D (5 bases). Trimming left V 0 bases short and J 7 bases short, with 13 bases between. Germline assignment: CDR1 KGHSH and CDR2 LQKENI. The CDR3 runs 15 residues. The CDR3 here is CASSPPAGSWNEQFF. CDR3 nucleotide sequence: TGTGCCAGCTCACCACCGGCAGGGTCGTGGAATGAGCAGTTCTTC.

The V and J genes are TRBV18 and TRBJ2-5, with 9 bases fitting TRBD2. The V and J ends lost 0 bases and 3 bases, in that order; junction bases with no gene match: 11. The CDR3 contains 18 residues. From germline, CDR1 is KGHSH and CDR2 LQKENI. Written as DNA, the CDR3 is TGTGCCAGCTCACCACCCCTTGGGACTAGCTCGGAGAAAGAGACCCAGTACTTC. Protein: CASSPPLGTSSEKETQYF. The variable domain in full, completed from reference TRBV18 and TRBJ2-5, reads NAGVMQNPRHLVRRRGQEARLRCSPMKGHSHVYWYRQLPEEGLKFMVYLQKENIIDESGMPKERFSAEFPKEGPSILRIQQVVRGDSAAYFCASSPPLGTSSEKETQYFGPGTRLLVL.

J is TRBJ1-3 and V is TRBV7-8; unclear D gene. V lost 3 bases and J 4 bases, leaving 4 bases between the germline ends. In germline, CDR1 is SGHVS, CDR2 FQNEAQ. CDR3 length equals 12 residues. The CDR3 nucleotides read TGTGCCAGCAGCTTCGGCGGAAACACCATATATTTT. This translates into CASSFGGNTIYF.

The CDR3 loop is CASSLGASLLEEQYF. CDR3 nucleotides: TGTGCCAGCAGCTTAGGGGCATCACTCCTGGAGGAGCAGTACTTC. This chain connects TRBV11-3 to TRBJ2-5, with D tentatively TRBD2 (5 bases). V lost 1 base and J lost 11, with 20 bases in between. Germline V gene data show CDR1 as SGHNT and CDR2 as YENEEA. This CDR3 is built from 15 residues.

CDR3 sequence reads: CATSIFVGYEQYF. CDR3 in DNA: TGTGCCACCTCAATATTCGTGGGGTACGAGCAGTACTTC. The chain carries TRBV11-2 and TRBJ2-5; D not resolved. The J call is in doubt because the DNA end fits TRBJ2-7 better. This CDR3 is built from 13 residues. Germline lookup yields CDR1 SGHAT and CDR2 FQNNGV.

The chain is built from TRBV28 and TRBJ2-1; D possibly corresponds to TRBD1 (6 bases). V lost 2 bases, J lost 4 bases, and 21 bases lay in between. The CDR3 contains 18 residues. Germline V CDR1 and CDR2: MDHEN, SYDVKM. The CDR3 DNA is TGTGCCAGCAGTTTAAGGTTTTCAATTGGGACAAGGTACAATGAGCAGTTCTTC. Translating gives CASSLRFSIGTRYNEQFF.

DNA for the CDR3: TGTGCCAGCAGCTTACCCCGACTAGCGGCCTCCTACAATGAGCAGTTCTTC. It is translated as CASSLPRLAASYNEQFF. The genes are TRBV7-9 and TRBJ2-1; 9 nucleotides line up with TRBD2. Unmatched junction bases numbered 5, after V lost 2 bases and J lost 0 bases. The CDR3 spans 17 residues. Germline assignment: CDR1 SEHNR and CDR2 FQNEAQ (reference sequence). Variable domain in full (rest from reference TRBV7-9 and TRBJ2-1): DTGVSQNPRHKITKRGQNVTFRCDPISEHNRLYWYRQTLGQGPEFLTYFQNEAQLEKSRLLSDRFSAERPKGSFSTLEIQRTEQGDSAMYLCASSLPRLAASYNEQFFGPGTRLTVL.

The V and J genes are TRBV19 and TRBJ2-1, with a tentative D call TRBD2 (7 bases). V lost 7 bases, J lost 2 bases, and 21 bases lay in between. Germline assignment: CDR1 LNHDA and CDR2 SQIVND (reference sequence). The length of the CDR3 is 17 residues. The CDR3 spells CASTLGGGLTAYNEQFF. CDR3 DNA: TGTGCCAGTACCCTAGGCGGGGGCTTAACCGCCTACAATGAGCAGTTCTTC.

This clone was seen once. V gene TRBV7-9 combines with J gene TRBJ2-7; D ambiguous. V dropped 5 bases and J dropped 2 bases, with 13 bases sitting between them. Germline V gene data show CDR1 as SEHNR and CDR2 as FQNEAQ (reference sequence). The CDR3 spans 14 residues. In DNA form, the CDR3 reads TGTGCCAGCAGCCAATCGACGGTCACCTACGAGCAGTACTTC. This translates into CASSQSTVTYEQYF.

For the CDR3, the DNA is TGCGCCAGCAGCTTGTCCGAGGGGGGGCAGCCCCAGCATTTT. Translation: CASSLSEGGQPQHF. V and J are TRBV5-1 and TRBJ1-5, with D possibly being TRBD1 (6 bases). The V gene lost 1 base and the J gene lost 7 bases, with 12 bases spanning the gap. This CDR3 has 14 residues. Germline CDR1 reads SGHRS; CDR2 reads YFSETQ. Using reference TRBV5-1 and TRBJ1-5 for the parts outside the CDR3, the full variable domain is KAGVTQTPRYLIKTRGQQVTLSCSPISGHRSVSWYQQTPGQGLQFLFEYFSETQRNKGNFPGRFSGRQFSNSRSEMNVSTLELGDSALYLCASSLSEGGQPQHFGDGTRLSIL.